The table lists the clone carrying this T cell receptor beta chain with a few counts. Its antigen is undetermined. Little can be read into the size of this beta chain, an off-target read in a library designed for alpha chains. The data belong to a study of spatial heterogeneity in lung cancer. Study-level points and caveats: Counts of expanded alpha and beta TCRs within tumors tracked the tumor nonsynonymous mutation count.

This CDR3 spans 15 amino acids. CDR1 is LNHDA and CDR2 is SQIVND in the germline V gene (reference sequence). The V and J ends lost 5 bases and 1 base respectively, with 12 bases between them. Time point: sample taken at primary tumor resection. Donation came from some 73 patients with untreated early-stage non-small cell lung cancer. Whole RNA came from tumor, nontumor lung or frozen PBMC and was sequenced without being sorted. Each TCR cDNA molecule carried a unique molecular identifier. TCRdb re-called the 5' RACE reads through MiXCR, storing one row per CDR3 protein. The data show 18,000 or so distinct CDR3 sequences, roughly 5.7% seen once.

This chain uses TRBV19 with TRBJ2-4; D could derive from TRBD1 or TRBD2 (6 bases each). Material: lung tumor tissue, obtained at surgery. The receptor's source is a female donor with early-stage non-small cell lung cancer. The CDR3 nucleotides read TGTGCCAGTAGTGGAGGGGGGACGGCCAAAAACATTCAGTACTTC. This sequence encodes CASSGGGTAKNIQYF.